This T cell receptor (delta chain) comes out of a study of gamma-delta T cells after stem cell transplantation. V trimming: 0 bases; J trimming: 7 bases; junction bases outside the gene matches: 12. This CDR3 is built from 17 residues. Germline V lookup: CDR1 GEAIGNYY, CDR2 EKD. This clone occurred a few times. This may be a read error, as it is one base from a much larger clone. TCRdb made new clone calls on the RT-PCR reads using CATT. The data show just under 3,000 delta-chain clones, just over 2.5% seen once. This sequence originates from a human donor. It is not recorded whose cells these are; they may come from a transplant donor. The rearrangement joins TRDV2 to TRDJ1; 11 nucleotides agree with TRDD3. Sequences were obtained from gamma-delta T cells. The CDR3 region has the DNA TGTGCCTGTGACACCGGTTTTGGGGGATACGCCGCCGGTAAACTCATCTTT. Translating gives CACDTGFGGYAAGKLIF.